The next 22 T cell receptor beta chains were all read from a single sample in a study of CD8 T cells in Susac syndrome (dated by TCRdb to between 2017 and 2020). Libraries were made using the immunoSEQ multiplex PCR assay. RNA was extracted using the RNeasy kit, and about 0.45 to 1 ug of the RNA was reverse transcribed with random hexamers. TCRdb reprocessing: public reads trimmed at Q25 with fastp, clones called with MiXCR, in-frame beta chains kept. Rows are unified per CDR3 protein, each entry keeping the most common DNA and genes. This sample is represented by about 80,000 distinct CDR3 sequences; roughly 96% of them were singletons. Jointly, the top ten make up roughly 0.4% of the sample. The specimen was CD8+ T cells from PBMCs. The receptors derive from a human donor with Susac syndrome.

The chain carries TRBV28 and TRBJ1-6, with 8 nucleotides matching TRBD1. Trimming at V came to 8 bases and at J to 10 bases, leaving 10 bases not matched to a gene. CDR3 length: 14 residues. From germline, CDR1 is MDHEN and CDR2 SYDVKM. CDR3 in amino acids: CASGPTGVGSPLHF. The CDR3 DNA is TGTGCCAGCGGCCCGACAGGGGTCGGGTCACCCCTCCACTTT.

The chain carries TRBV7-9 and TRBJ1-5, with 10 bases lining up with TRBD1. Trimming removed 4 bases from V and 5 bases from J; junction bases left unmatched: 11. CDR3 length equals 17 residues. Germline V lookup: CDR1 SEHNR, CDR2 FQNEAQ (reference sequence). CDR3 nucleotides: TGTGCCAGCAGCTCCGACCTCCTTGGACAGGGGGATCAGCCCCAGCATTTT. Residues: CASSSDLLGQGDQPQHF.

The chain recombines TRBV15 with TRBJ2-7; maybe TRBD2 (5 bases). Trimming left V 1 base short and J 7 bases short, with 5 bases between. This CDR3 has 11 amino acids. In germline, CDR1 is LNHNV, CDR2 YYDKDF (reference sequence). The CDR3 DNA is TGTGCCACCAGCAGAGGGAGGGAGCAGTACGTC. It is translated as CATSRGREQYV.

V gene TRBV28 combines with J gene TRBJ1-2; TRBD1 might be the D (6 bases). CDR1 is MDHEN, CDR2 SYDVKM, per germline. This CDR3 is 14 amino acids long. Between the trimmed V and J ends, which lost 3 bases and 5 bases, there was a span of 13 bases. The CDR3 DNA is TGTGCCAGCAGTTTGAGGGGGAGGCCATATGGCTACACCTTC. Translating it yields CASSLRGRPYGYTF.

This chain connects TRBV9 to TRBJ1-1; tentative D call: TRBD1 (5 bases). CDR3 length: 14 residues. Germline-derived CDR1 and CDR2 are SGDLS and YYNGEE. The V and J ends lost 4 bases and 3 bases respectively, with 13 bases between them. As DNA, the CDR3 is TGTGCCAGCAGCTTCGGGGGGAGGGACACTGAAGCTTTCTTT. Its protein is CASSFGGRDTEAFF.

The chain combines TRBV27 with TRBJ1-2; D is possibly TRBD1 (6 bases). V lost 6 bases and J 7 bases, leaving 12 bases between the germline ends. The germline gives CDR1 MNHEY, CDR2 SMNVEV (reference sequence). CDR3 size: 12 residues. This CDR3 is CASSPRGSGYTF. Here the CDR3 DNA reads TGTGCCAGCAGCCCCAGGGGTTCTGGCTACACCTTC.

This chain joins TRBV29-1 and TRBJ2-3; D may be TRBD1 (5 bases). The germline V gene has CDR1 SQVTM and CDR2 ANQGSEA. The CDR3 sequence is 10 residues long. The V gene lost 5 bases and the J gene lost 5 bases, with 5 bases spanning the gap. The CDR3 here is CSVRGDTQYF. In nucleotides, the CDR3 is TGCAGCGTTAGGGGAGATACGCAGTATTTT.

The chain combines TRBV24-1 with TRBJ2-7, with 10 bases aligning to TRBD1. CDR1 KGHDR and CDR2 SFDVKD come from the germline V gene. V lost 9 bases to trimming and J lost 0 bases; unmatched junction nucleotides: 4. The CDR3 has 14 residues. This CDR3 is CATRDRGPSYEQYV. CDR3 sequence (DNA): TGTGCCACCCGGGACAGGGGACCCTCCTACGAGCAGTACGTC.

This chain joins TRBV20-1 and TRBJ2-6; 7 bases match TRBD2. V shed 6 bases and J 2 bases; nucleotides not matched to a gene: 1. Per germline, CDR1 DFQATT and CDR2 SNEGSKA (reference sequence). This CDR3 is 13 amino acids long. CDR3 sequence (DNA): TGCAGTGCGGCGGGGGCTGGGGCCAACGTCCTGACTTTC. It codes for CSAAGAGANVLTF.

V usage is TRBV7-6 and J usage is TRBJ2-5, with a possible D match to TRBD1 (7 bases). Germline loops: CDR1 SGHVS, CDR2 FNYEAQ. The CDR3 spans 19 residues. V lost 0 bases, J lost 5 bases, and 25 bases lay in between. CDR3 nucleotide sequence: TGTGCCAGCAGCTTAGCGCTGTGGGGCAGGGGGGATCGTGGGGAGACCCAGTACTTC. Translation gives CASSLALWGRGDRGETQYF. Complete variable domain (other parts from reference TRBV7-6 and TRBJ2-5): GAGVSQSPRYKVTKRGQDVALRCDPISGHVSLYWYRQALGQGPEFLTYFNYEAQQDKSGLPNDRFSAERPEGSISTLTIQRTEQRDSAMYRCASSLALWGRGDRGETQYFGPGTRLLVL.

CDR3 nucleotide sequence: TGTGCCAGCAGAACAGGGAGTGTATCTAATGAAAAACTGTTTTTT. This codes for CASRTGSVSNEKLFF. The chain recombines TRBV27 with TRBJ1-4; tentative D call: TRBD1 (6 bases). CDR1 and CDR2 from the germline V gene are MNHEY and SMNVEV (reference sequence). The CDR3 has 15 amino acids. Trimming left V 6 bases short and J 3 bases short, with 14 bases between.

The chain links TRBV6-6 to TRBJ2-7; no clear D gene. Trimming cost V 7 bases and J 6 bases, with 10 bases left between them. Germline lookup yields CDR1 MNHNY and CDR2 SVGAGI (reference sequence). The CDR3 spans 11 residues. The CDR3, as DNA: TGTGCCAGCACAGCAGGCGGCGAGCAGTACTTC. This translates into CASTAGGEQYF.

In this sample, this clonotype turned up a few times. Here the CDR3 DNA reads TGTGCCAGCAAGGGCCCCGGGGAGCTGTTTTTT. Its translation is CASKGPGELFF. V usage is TRBV6-1 and J usage is TRBJ2-2; D ambiguous. Germline CDR1 reads MNHNS; CDR2 reads SASEGT. This CDR3 comprises 11 residues. V was shortened by 7 bases and J by 6 bases, with 6 bases between the two germline ends.

The rearrangement links TRBV9 to TRBJ2-3; D is unclear. Trimming pared 3 bases from V and 3 bases from J, leaving 8 bases between. Germline V gives CDR1 SGDLS, CDR2 YYNGEE. The CDR3 totals 13 residues. This CDR3 reads CASSEDLTDTQYF. For the CDR3, the DNA is TGTGCCAGCAGCGAGGACCTAACAGATACGCAGTATTTT.

The CDR3 loop reads CAWRGDLLEQFF. The CDR3 bases are TGTGCCTGGAGGGGGGACTTGCTTGAGCAGTTCTTC. The chain couples TRBV30 to TRBJ2-1; tentative D call: TRBD2 (6 bases). The germline CDR1 and CDR2 sequences are GTSNPN and SVGIG (reference sequence). This CDR3 is built from 12 residues. The V end was cut by 3 bases, the J end by 9 bases, with 12 bases between.

This sequence joins TRBV5-1 and TRBJ2-5; a possible D gene is TRBD2 (6 bases). Per the germline V gene, CDR1 is SGHRS and CDR2 is YFSETQ. This CDR3 region has 15 residues. V was cut by 3 bases and J by 5 bases, with 17 bases left in between. In nucleotides, the CDR3 is TGCGCCAGCAGCTACCGACTAGGGCCGGGGGAGACCCAGTACTTC. Protein product: CASSYRLGPGETQYF.

The chain is built from TRBV25-1 and TRBJ1-2; D uncertain. Trimming removed 3 bases from V and 8 bases from J, with 7 bases in between. The CDR3 runs 11 residues. Per the germline V gene, CDR1 is MGHDK and CDR2 is SYGVNS. The DNA for the CDR3 is TGTGCCAGCAGTGAGGTCGACGGCTACACCTTC. Residues: CASSEVDGYTF.

With regard to this clonotype: One end of the junction varies from germline; a read error may be responsible. The gene calls are TRBV7-9 and TRBJ1-2, with unresolved D. Germline CDR1 is SEHNR and CDR2 is FQNEAQ (reference sequence). CDR3 length equals 14 residues. The DNA for the CDR3 is TGTGCCAGCAGCCTAGCTGGGTACGCCCGGGGCTACACCTTC. It translates to CASSLAGYARGYTF. Full variable domain (rest looked up from reference TRBV7-9 and TRBJ1-2): DTGVSQNPRHKITKRGQNVTFRCDPISEHNRLYWYRQTLGQGPEFLTYFQNEAQLEKSRLLSDRFSAERPKGSFSTLEIQRTEQGDSAMYLCASSLAGYARGYTFGSGTRLTVV.

The rearrangement uses TRBV7-8 and TRBJ2-7; D is perhaps TRBD1 (6 bases). Germline V gene lookup returns CDR1 SGHVS and CDR2 FQNEAQ. Trimming pared 5 bases from V and 3 bases from J, leaving 29 bases between. The CDR3 extends over 19 amino acids. The CDR3 coding sequence is TGTGCCAGCAGCCTGTTTCTTCAGCAGGGGCCAGTTTTACTCTACGAGCAGTACGTC. It encodes CASSLFLQQGPVLLYEQYV.

V gene TRBV7-2 combines with J gene TRBJ2-3; no reliable D call. The germline CDR1 and CDR2 sequences are SGHTA and FQGNSA. The CDR3 spans 17 residues. The ends were cut back, 4 bases at V and 2 bases at J, with 19 bases in the middle. CDR3 residues: CASSSPETIPPTDTQYF. CDR3 DNA: TGTGCCAGCAGCTCCCCAGAGACAATCCCTCCCACAGATACGCAGTATTTT.

V gene TRBV2 combines with J gene TRBJ2-3, with TRBD2 matching over 9 bases. The germline gives CDR1 SNHLY, CDR2 FYNNEI. V gave up 1 base and J gave up 3 bases; unmatched junction bases: 5. The CDR3 runs to 16 residues. CDR3 sequence: CASSEVAGVGTDTQYF. The CDR3 nucleotides are TGTGCCAGCAGTGAAGTAGCGGGAGTTGGTACAGATACGCAGTATTTT.

J is TRBJ1-5 and V is TRBV9; D is uncertain. The V end was cut by 0 bases, the J end by 0 bases, with 10 bases between. The CDR3 is 16 amino acids. The germline CDR1 and CDR2 sequences are SGDLS and YYNGEE. The CDR3 loop reads CASSVAPRNSNQPQHF. The CDR3 DNA is TGTGCCAGCAGCGTAGCTCCGAGAAATAGCAATCAGCCCCAGCATTTT.